This T cell receptor (beta chain) was observed in a study of blood T cell repertoires in COVID-19. At the level of the study: There were acute and convalescent COVID-19 samples, and they came from the United States, Italy and Spain. Sources were T cells, B-cell-depleted T cells, or PBMCs; the material itself was cDNA or gDNA.

Per the original data handling: Reference gene primer amplification gave estimated nucleated cell counts. Clones were sequenced by immunoSEQ multiplex PCR, and TCRdb holds only the in-frame ones, with some missing. Clone size and V and J calls were adopted from that table, with D and trimming inferred from the DNA. Of around 290,000 clones in the sample, around 87% are singletons; the top ten hold approximately 8%. The CDR3 has 16 amino acids. J lost 5 bases, V lost 5 bases, and 13 bases had no gene match. Germline lookup yields CDR1 MNHEY and CDR2 SVGEGT. This clone appeared once. The rearrangement links TRBV6-2 or TRBV6-3 to TRBJ2-5, with 8 bases matching TRBD2. This TCR was recovered from a woman aged 45 to 65 who had recovered from COVID-19. Sequencing input: peripheral blood. The DNA of the CDR3 is TGTGCCAGCAGTACTTACTTCGGGGGGGCCTCGGAGACCCAGTACTTC. Its translation: CASSTYFGGASETQYF.